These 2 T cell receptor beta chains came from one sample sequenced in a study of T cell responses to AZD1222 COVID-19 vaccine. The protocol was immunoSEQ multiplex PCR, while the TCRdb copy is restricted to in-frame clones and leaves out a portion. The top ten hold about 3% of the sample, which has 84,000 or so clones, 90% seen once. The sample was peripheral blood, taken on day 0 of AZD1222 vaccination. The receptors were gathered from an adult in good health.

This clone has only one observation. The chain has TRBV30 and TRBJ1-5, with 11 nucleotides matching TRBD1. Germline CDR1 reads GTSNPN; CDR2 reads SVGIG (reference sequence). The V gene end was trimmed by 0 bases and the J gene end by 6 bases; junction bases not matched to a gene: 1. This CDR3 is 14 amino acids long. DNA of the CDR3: TGTGCCTGGAGTGTTGGACAGGGGGCTCAGCCCCAGCATTTT. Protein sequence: CAWSVGQGAQPQHF. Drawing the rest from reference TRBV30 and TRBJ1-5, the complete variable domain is SQTIHQWPATLVQPVGSPLSLECTVEGTSNPNLYWYRQAAGRGLQLLFYSVGIGQISSEVPQNLSASRPQDRQFILSSKKLLLSDSGFYLCAWSVGQGAQPQHFGDGTRLSIL.

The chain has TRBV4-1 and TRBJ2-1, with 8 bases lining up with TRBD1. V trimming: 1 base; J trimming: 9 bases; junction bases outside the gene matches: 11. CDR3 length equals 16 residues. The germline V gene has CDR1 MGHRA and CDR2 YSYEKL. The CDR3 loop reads CASSQVGRGRPGEQFF. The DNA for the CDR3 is TGCGCCAGCAGCCAAGTCGGCAGGGGGCGCCCCGGTGAGCAGTTCTTC.